The rows below give T cell receptor beta chains drawn from one sample of a study of T cells in Graves' hyperthyroidism and ophthalmopathy. One entry per CDR3 protein, called by TCRdb with MiXCR from the multiplex PCR reads. Of a few hundred thousand distinct CDR3 sequences listed, around 21% were seen once; the top ten hold more than 20%. Sequenced: blood. The receptor set was obtained from a man aged 18 to 30 with Graves' hyperthyroidism. CDR3s include the opening cysteine and the closing phenylalanine or tryptophan. Each record gives: V gene, clone size, J gene, D gene, CDR3 DNA, CDR3 protein. D genes are given only for firm matches. A clone size is listed for some rows: how often the clone was seen (once, few, many), or a class if it is expanded.

V gene: TRBV12-3/TRBV12-4
clone size: many
J gene: TRBJ2-7
D gene: TRBD1
CDR3 DNA: TGTGCCAGCAGTTCCTACAGGGGGCTCTACGAGCAGTACTTC
CDR3 protein: CASSSYRGLYEQYF

V gene: TRBV28
clone size: many
J gene: TRBJ1-2
D gene: .
CDR3 DNA: TGTGCCAGCAGTCCTATCATTCCAGATTATGGCTACACCTTC
CDR3 protein: CASSPIIPDYGYTF

V gene: TRBV19
clone size: many
J gene: TRBJ1-5
D gene: TRBD1
CDR3 DNA: TGTGCCACCACAACCGGACAGGGCTACCATCAGCCCCAGCATTTT
CDR3 protein: CATTTGQGYHQPQHF

V gene: TRBV12-3/TRBV12-4
clone size: few
J gene: TRBJ1-2
D gene: .
CDR3 DNA: TGTGCCAGCACCCGCGAGGGAGGGTTGGGACATGGCTACACCTTC
CDR3 protein: CASTREGGLGHGYTF

V gene: TRBV4-1
clone size: .
J gene: TRBJ1-5
D gene: .
CDR3 DNA: TGCGCCAGCAGCCTCCGACAGGTCAATCAGCCCCAGCATTTT
CDR3 protein: CASSLRQVNQPQHF

V gene: TRBV6-5
clone size: few
J gene: TRBJ2-2
D gene: .
CDR3 DNA: TGTGCCAGCAGTTACTCGAGGCAGAAGACCGGGGAGCTGTTTTTT
CDR3 protein: CASSYSRQKTGELFF

V gene: TRBV5-1
clone size: many
J gene: TRBJ1-2
D gene: .
CDR3 DNA: TGCGCCAGCAGCTTGGATCTAGCGTATGGCTACACCTTC
CDR3 protein: CASSLDLAYGYTF

V gene: TRBV12-3/TRBV12-4
clone size: many
J gene: TRBJ1-5
D gene: .
CDR3 DNA: TGTGCCAGCAGTCTTGACACCTCCTTTGATCAGCCCCAGCATTTT
CDR3 protein: CASSLDTSFDQPQHF

V gene: TRBV11-2
clone size: .
J gene: TRBJ2-5
D gene: TRBD2
CDR3 DNA: TGTGCCAGCAGCCCCCCTCCTGGGACTAGCGGGGGCCAAGAGACCCAGTACTTC
CDR3 protein: CASSPPPGTSGGQETQYF

V gene: TRBV29-1
clone size: many
J gene: TRBJ1-1
D gene: TRBD1
CDR3 DNA: TGCAGCGTCGACTCGATTACCGGGACAGGGGTGAACACTGAAGCTTTCTTT
CDR3 protein: CSVDSITGTGVNTEAFF

V gene: TRBV5-1
clone size: many
J gene: TRBJ1-1
D gene: .
CDR3 DNA: TGCGCCAGCAGCCAGGTTTCCGGGACTGAAGCTTTCTTT
CDR3 protein: CASSQVSGTEAFF

V gene: TRBV27
clone size: .
J gene: TRBJ2-7
D gene: TRBD2
CDR3 DNA: TGTGCCAGCAGTTTATCAAGACTAGCGGGAACCTACGAGCAGTACTTC
CDR3 protein: CASSLSRLAGTYEQYF

V gene: TRBV6-1
clone size: .
J gene: TRBJ2-7
D gene: .
CDR3 DNA: TGTGCCAGCAGTGAAATACAGGGATACGAGCAGTACTTC
CDR3 protein: CASSEIQGYEQYF

V gene: TRBV11-2
clone size: .
J gene: TRBJ1-1
D gene: .
CDR3 DNA: TGTGCCAGCAGCTGCGGAGATGTAGGGACTGAAGCTTTCTTT
CDR3 protein: CASSCGDVGTEAFF

V gene: TRBV2
clone size: many
J gene: TRBJ2-2
D gene: .
CDR3 DNA: TGTGCCAGCAGTGAAAACGGGGAGCTGTTTTTT
CDR3 protein: CASSENGELFF

V gene: TRBV6-1
clone size: .
J gene: TRBJ2-2
D gene: TRBD1
CDR3 DNA: TGTGCCAGCGCCCTCGACAGGGCGAACACCGGGGAGCTGTTTTTT
CDR3 protein: CASALDRANTGELFF

V gene: TRBV13
clone size: many
J gene: TRBJ2-7
D gene: TRBD1
CDR3 DNA: TGTGCCAGCAGCTTAGCCATATGGACAGGGGGGACCTACGAGCAGTACTTC
CDR3 protein: CASSLAIWTGGTYEQYF

V gene: TRBV6-1
clone size: many
J gene: TRBJ2-7
D gene: .
CDR3 DNA: TGTGCCAGCAGTCCCCGTTCGACAGGAGGGGTCTACGAGCAGTACTTC
CDR3 protein: CASSPRSTGGVYEQYF

V gene: TRBV15
clone size: .
J gene: TRBJ1-1
D gene: TRBD1
CDR3 DNA: TGTGCCACCACCAGACAGGGATTGGGTGAAGCTTTCTTT
CDR3 protein: CATTRQGLGEAFF

V gene: TRBV6-1
clone size: many
J gene: TRBJ2-5
D gene: .
CDR3 DNA: TGTGCCAGCAGTGGCGGAACGACTCCCGGGTGGGAGACCCAGTACTTC
CDR3 protein: CASSGGTTPGWETQYF

V gene: TRBV9
clone size: many
J gene: TRBJ1-1
D gene: .
CDR3 DNA: TGTGCCAGCAGCGCGCGAAGCGGCGACACTGAAGCTTTCTTT
CDR3 protein: CASSARSGDTEAFF

V gene: TRBV12-3/TRBV12-4
clone size: .
J gene: TRBJ2-1
D gene: TRBD1
CDR3 DNA: TGTGCCAGCAGTTTCGAAAGGGGGCTCGGATCTTATCATGAGCAGTTCTTC
CDR3 protein: CASSFERGLGSYHEQFF

V gene: TRBV20-1
clone size: .
J gene: TRBJ2-3
D gene: TRBD2
CDR3 DNA: TGCAGTGCTAGCTCCCCTGGACTAGCGGGGGTGCTCTCCACAGATACGCAGTATTTT
CDR3 protein: CSASSPGLAGVLSTDTQYF

V gene: TRBV11-1
clone size: few
J gene: TRBJ1-5
D gene: TRBD1
CDR3 DNA: TGTGCCAGCAGCTTTTGCGACAGGGGCCACTGCAATCAGCCCCAGCATTTT
CDR3 protein: CASSFCDRGHCNQPQHF

V gene: TRBV27
clone size: many
J gene: TRBJ2-7
D gene: .
CDR3 DNA: TGTGCCAGCAGTTTAGGACAGCACTACGAGCAGTACTTC
CDR3 protein: CASSLGQHYEQYF

V gene: TRBV7-2
clone size: .
J gene: TRBJ1-6
D gene: .
CDR3 DNA: TGTGCCAGCAGCCAGGAGGGAGCCATTCCCTATTCACCCCTCCACTTT
CDR3 protein: CASSQEGAIPYSPLHF

V gene: TRBV7-9
clone size: many
J gene: TRBJ1-2
D gene: TRBD1
CDR3 DNA: TGTGCCACCGGGACAGTTAACTATGGCTACACCTTC
CDR3 protein: CATGTVNYGYTF

V gene: TRBV28
clone size: many
J gene: TRBJ2-7
D gene: TRBD1
CDR3 DNA: TGTGCCAGCCTCAACAGGGGAACCTACGAGCAGTACTTC
CDR3 protein: CASLNRGTYEQYF

V gene: TRBV3-1
clone size: many
J gene: TRBJ2-5
D gene: TRBD2
CDR3 DNA: TGTGCCAGCAGCCAAGCAGCGGGGCCTCAAGAGACCCAGTACTTC
CDR3 protein: CASSQAAGPQETQYF

V gene: TRBV12-3/TRBV12-4
clone size: many
J gene: TRBJ2-5
D gene: .
CDR3 DNA: TGTGCCAGCACTCGGGGGGCCCCTCCCGAGACCCAGTACTTC
CDR3 protein: CASTRGAPPETQYF

V gene: TRBV4-3
clone size: few
J gene: TRBJ2-7
D gene: .
CDR3 DNA: TGCGCCAGCAGCCAACGGAGAGCCTACGAGCAGTACTTC
CDR3 protein: CASSQRRAYEQYF

V gene: TRBV20-1
clone size: once
J gene: TRBJ1-2
D gene: .
CDR3 DNA: TGCAGTGCTGTTCACAGGGATGGCTACACCTTC
CDR3 protein: CSAVHRDGYTF

V gene: TRBV24-1
clone size: few
J gene: TRBJ1-2
D gene: TRBD1
CDR3 DNA: TGTGCCACCCAGGACAGGCTCAACTATGGCTACACCTTC
CDR3 protein: CATQDRLNYGYTF

V gene: TRBV11-2
clone size: many
J gene: TRBJ2-7
D gene: .
CDR3 DNA: TGTGCCAGCGGGGACGCCAAATCCTTCGGGCAGTACTTC
CDR3 protein: CASGDAKSFGQYF

V gene: TRBV29-1
clone size: many
J gene: TRBJ2-7
D gene: .
CDR3 DNA: TGCAGCGTTGACATACTGACGGGAACCTCCTACGAGCAGTACTTC
CDR3 protein: CSVDILTGTSYEQYF

V gene: TRBV6-1
clone size: many
J gene: TRBJ1-2
D gene: .
CDR3 DNA: TGTGCCAGCAGCAGGCTTTTCGAAGGCGGCTACACCTTC
CDR3 protein: CASSRLFEGGYTF

V gene: TRBV20-1
clone size: many
J gene: TRBJ1-3
D gene: .
CDR3 DNA: TGCAGTGCTAGGGATGGAAACACCATATATTTT
CDR3 protein: CSARDGNTIYF

V gene: TRBV5-4
clone size: many
J gene: TRBJ2-7
D gene: .
CDR3 DNA: TGTGCCAGCAGCTTGGCCACCCATCGCGACGAGCAGTACTTC
CDR3 protein: CASSLATHRDEQYF

V gene: TRBV4-1
clone size: many
J gene: TRBJ1-2
D gene: .
CDR3 DNA: TGCGCCAGCAGCCAAGATCCAGGGGCGGACTATGGCTACACCTTC
CDR3 protein: CASSQDPGADYGYTF

V gene: TRBV6-5
clone size: .
J gene: TRBJ1-2
D gene: .
CDR3 DNA: TGTGCCAGCAGTTACAATTTTGGTGGCTATGGCTACACCTTC
CDR3 protein: CASSYNFGGYGYTF

V gene: TRBV2
clone size: many
J gene: TRBJ2-7
D gene: .
CDR3 DNA: TGTGCCAGCATCCGAGGGGGGGAACCATACGAGCAGTACTTC
CDR3 protein: CASIRGGEPYEQYF

V gene: TRBV6-2/TRBV6-3
clone size: few
J gene: TRBJ2-7
D gene: .
CDR3 DNA: TGTGCCAGCAGAACCTCACCCGGGGCAGGACCCTCCTCCTACGAGCAGTACTTC
CDR3 protein: CASRTSPGAGPSSYEQYF

V gene: TRBV7-3
clone size: many
J gene: TRBJ2-5
D gene: TRBD2
CDR3 DNA: TGTGCCAGCAGCCCCTGGGGTAGCGGGAGTCTTGAGACCCAGTACTTC
CDR3 protein: CASSPWGSGSLETQYF

V gene: TRBV2
clone size: once
J gene: TRBJ2-7
D gene: TRBD1
CDR3 DNA: TGTGCCAGCAGTGAAGGAACCGGGACAGGGGTCTACGAGCAGTACTTC
CDR3 protein: CASSEGTGTGVYEQYF

V gene: TRBV30
clone size: .
J gene: TRBJ1-2
D gene: .
CDR3 DNA: TGTGCCTGGAGTGGTCAGGGGAATCTCTGGGGCTACACCTTC
CDR3 protein: CAWSGQGNLWGYTF

V gene: TRBV10-3
clone size: .
J gene: TRBJ2-5
D gene: .
CDR3 DNA: TGTGCCATCAGTGAGTCTGGGCAGGGGAGCGTCGGAGAGACCCAGTACTTC
CDR3 protein: CAISESGQGSVGETQYF

V gene: TRBV6-1
clone size: .
J gene: TRBJ1-2
D gene: TRBD1
CDR3 DNA: TGTGCCAGCAGATCCGGGACAGTGGGGTATGGCTACACCTTC
CDR3 protein: CASRSGTVGYGYTF

V gene: TRBV5-1
clone size: .
J gene: TRBJ1-1
D gene: .
CDR3 DNA: TGCGCCAGCAGCTTATACGGGACTGAATCTTTCTTT
CDR3 protein: CASSLYGTESFF

V gene: TRBV19
clone size: many
J gene: TRBJ1-1
D gene: TRBD1
CDR3 DNA: TGTGCCAGTAGTGTTGTGACAGGGGGGTTGGGCACTGAAGCTTTCTTT
CDR3 protein: CASSVVTGGLGTEAFF

V gene: TRBV6-2/TRBV6-3
clone size: .
J gene: TRBJ2-7
D gene: .
CDR3 DNA: TGTGCCAGCAATCAGGACACCGACTACGAGCAGTACTTC
CDR3 protein: CASNQDTDYEQYF

V gene: TRBV6-1
clone size: many
J gene: TRBJ2-7
D gene: TRBD1
CDR3 DNA: TGTGCCAGCAGTGGGTGGGACAGGGGGCTCAACGAGCAGTACTTC
CDR3 protein: CASSGWDRGLNEQYF

V gene: TRBV12-3/TRBV12-4
clone size: .
J gene: TRBJ1-1
D gene: .
CDR3 DNA: TGTGCCAGCACCCAATTACAGGGAATCGGCACTGAAGCTTTCTTT
CDR3 protein: CASTQLQGIGTEAFF

V gene: TRBV27
clone size: many
J gene: TRBJ2-7
D gene: TRBD1
CDR3 DNA: TGTGCCAGCAGTTACGGACAGGGGTCCCCCGTGCAGTACTTC
CDR3 protein: CASSYGQGSPVQYF

V gene: TRBV27
clone size: many
J gene: TRBJ1-1
D gene: .
CDR3 DNA: TGTGCCAGCAGTTTGTCGACGAACACTGAAGCTTTCTTT
CDR3 protein: CASSLSTNTEAFF

V gene: TRBV6-5
clone size: many
J gene: TRBJ2-5
D gene: .
CDR3 DNA: TGTGCCAGCAGTTACTCGGGGCAGACCCAGTACTTC
CDR3 protein: CASSYSGQTQYF

V gene: TRBV28
clone size: few
J gene: TRBJ2-3
D gene: .
CDR3 DNA: TGTGCCAGCAGTTTCTCGGGAGATACGCAGTATTTT
CDR3 protein: CASSFSGDTQYF

V gene: TRBV28
clone size: few
J gene: TRBJ2-5
D gene: .
CDR3 DNA: TGTGCCAGCAGTTTGTACGACCCCCGGGAGACCCAGTACTTC
CDR3 protein: CASSLYDPRETQYF

V gene: TRBV6-5
clone size: .
J gene: TRBJ1-1
D gene: .
CDR3 DNA: TGTGCCAGCAGTTATTCCCGACCCGATGAAGCTTTCTTT
CDR3 protein: CASSYSRPDEAFF